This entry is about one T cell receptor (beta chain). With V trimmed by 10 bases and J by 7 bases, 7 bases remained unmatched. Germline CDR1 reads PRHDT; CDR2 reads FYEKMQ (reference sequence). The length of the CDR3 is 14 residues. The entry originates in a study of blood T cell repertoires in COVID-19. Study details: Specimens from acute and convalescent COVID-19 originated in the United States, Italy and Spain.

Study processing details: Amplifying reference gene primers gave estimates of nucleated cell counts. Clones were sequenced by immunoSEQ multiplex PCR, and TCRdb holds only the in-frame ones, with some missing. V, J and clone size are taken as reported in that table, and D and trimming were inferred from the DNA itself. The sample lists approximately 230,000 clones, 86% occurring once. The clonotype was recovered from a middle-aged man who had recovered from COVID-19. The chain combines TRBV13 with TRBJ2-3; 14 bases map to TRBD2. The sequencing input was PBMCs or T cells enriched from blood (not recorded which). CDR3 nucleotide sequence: TGTGCCACCCGGACTAGCGGGAGGCTTAATACGCAGTATTTT. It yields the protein CATRTSGRLNTQYF.